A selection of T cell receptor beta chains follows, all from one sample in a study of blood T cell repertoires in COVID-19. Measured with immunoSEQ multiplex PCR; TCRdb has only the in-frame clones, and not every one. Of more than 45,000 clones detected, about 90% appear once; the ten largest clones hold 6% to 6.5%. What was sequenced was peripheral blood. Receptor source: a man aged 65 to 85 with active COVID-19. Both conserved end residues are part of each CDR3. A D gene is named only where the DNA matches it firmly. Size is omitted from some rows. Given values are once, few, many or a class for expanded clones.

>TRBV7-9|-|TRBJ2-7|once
TGTGCCAGCAGCCCTGGGGGCGGTTCCTACGAGCAGTACTTC
CASSPGGGSYEQYF
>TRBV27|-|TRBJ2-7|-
TGTGCCAGCAGTTTAGCGGGGAACTACGAGCAGTACTTC
CASSLAGNYEQYF
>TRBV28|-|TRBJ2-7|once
TGTGCCAGCAACCACCAGGGAGGTGGGGGCTACGAGCAGTACTTC
CASNHQGGGGYEQYF
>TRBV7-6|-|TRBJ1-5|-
TGTGCCAGCAGCTTAGCTTTGGGCCCCGATAGCAATCAGCCCCAGCATTTT
CASSLALGPDSNQPQHF
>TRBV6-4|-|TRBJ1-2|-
TGTGCCAGCAGTGCCGGGGTCGGGGGGAAGGCTGGCTACACCTTC
CASSAGVGGKAGYTF
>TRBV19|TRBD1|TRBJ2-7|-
TGTGCCAGTAGTAAAAACCGGGACAGGGAGTGGCAGTACTTC
CASSKNRDREWQYF
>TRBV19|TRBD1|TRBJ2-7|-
TGTGCCAGTAAGTTCGGACAGGGGAGCTCCTACGAGCAGTACTTC
CASKFGQGSSYEQYF
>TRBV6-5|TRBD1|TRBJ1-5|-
TGTGCCAGCAGTTCCTCCGGGACAGGGTGGGATCAGCCCCAGCATTTT
CASSSSGTGWDQPQHF
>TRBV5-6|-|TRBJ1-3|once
TGTGCCAGCAGCTTACCTACAGGAATCTCTGGAAACACCATATATTTT
CASSLPTGISGNTIYF
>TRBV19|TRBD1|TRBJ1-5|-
TGTGCCAGTAGTCACGCGGACAGGGGGAACAATCAGCCCCAGCATTTT
CASSHADRGNNQPQHF
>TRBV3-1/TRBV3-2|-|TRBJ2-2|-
TGTGCCAGCAGCCATCAGGGCGGGGCCGGGGAGCTGTTTTTT
CASSHQGGAGELFF
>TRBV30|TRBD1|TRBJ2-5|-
TGTGCCTGGACTAGCACGACAGGGTCTAATCAAGAGACCCAGTACTTC
CAWTSTTGSNQETQYF
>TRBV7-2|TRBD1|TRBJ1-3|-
TGTGCCAGCAGCTTAGGAAGGACAGGGGTTGGAAACACCATATATTTT
CASSLGRTGVGNTIYF
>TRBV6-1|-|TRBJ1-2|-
TGTGCCAGCAGTGATACCGGGGGGAATGGCTACACCTTC
CASSDTGGNGYTF
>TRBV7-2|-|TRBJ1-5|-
TGTGCCAGCAGCTTAGCGCCGGGGGGAGGCAATCAGCCCCAGCATTTT
CASSLAPGGGNQPQHF
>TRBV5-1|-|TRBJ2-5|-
TGCGCCAGCAGCTTGCAACTAGCCCAAGAGACCCAGTACTTC
CASSLQLAQETQYF
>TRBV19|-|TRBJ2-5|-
TGTGCCAGTAGTATAGGGCCGGCGGTAGAGACCCAGTACTTC
CASSIGPAVETQYF
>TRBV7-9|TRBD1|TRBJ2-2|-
TGTGCCAGCAGCCGACAGGGGGCCGGGAACACCGGGGAGCTGTTTTTT
CASSRQGAGNTGELFF
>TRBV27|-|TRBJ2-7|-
TGTGCCAGCAGTTCTATTTCTCAGGCTTACGAGCAGTACTTC
CASSSISQAYEQYF
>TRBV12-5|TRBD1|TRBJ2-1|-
TGTGCTAGTGGTTTGGACACCGGGACAGGGAGTGAGCAGTTCTTC
CASGLDTGTGSEQFF
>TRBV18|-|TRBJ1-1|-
TGTGCCAGCTCACCCCCCCGCGGGGGCAAGAACACTGAAGCTTTCTTT
CASSPPRGGKNTEAFF
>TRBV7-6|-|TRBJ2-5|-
TGTGCCAGCAGCTTAGCGCCACAGGGACAAGAGACCCAGTACTTC
CASSLAPQGQETQYF
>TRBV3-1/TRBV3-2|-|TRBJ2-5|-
TGTGCCAGCAGTTCATCAGGAGGGGTAGAGACCCAGTACTTC
CASSSSGGVETQYF
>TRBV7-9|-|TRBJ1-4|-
TGTGCCAGCAGCAGCAGGGGCGCGGTTGAAAAACTGTTTTTT
CASSSRGAVEKLFF
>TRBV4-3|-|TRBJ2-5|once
TGCGCCAGCAGCCACACCGGGACACCTTCCACCCAGTACTTC
CASSHTGTPSTQYF
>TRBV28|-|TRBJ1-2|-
TGTGCCAGCAGTTCCGGACAGAGTCCTTATGGCTACACCTTC
CASSSGQSPYGYTF
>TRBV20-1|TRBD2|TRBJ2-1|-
TGCAGTGCTAGTAGCGGGGGGGCCGGCAATGAGCAGTTCTTC
CSASSGGAGNEQFF
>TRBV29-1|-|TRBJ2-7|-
TGCAGCGTTGAAGTGAAGGGGAAATCCTCCTACGAGCAGTACTTC
CSVEVKGKSSYEQYF
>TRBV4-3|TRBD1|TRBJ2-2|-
TGCGCCAGCAGCGGGGGGCGCGGGACAGGGGGCCCAACCGGGGAGCTGTTTTTT
CASSGGRGTGGPTGELFF
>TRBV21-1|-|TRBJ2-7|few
TGTGCCAGCAGCAAAACGTTTCACCTGGACCGCGGGTGGAGGGAGCAGTACTTC
CASSKTFHLDRGWREQYF
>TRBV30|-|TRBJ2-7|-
TGTGCCTGGACTAAATCCACCCGCCTCTCCTACGAGCAGTACTTC
CAWTKSTRLSYEQYF
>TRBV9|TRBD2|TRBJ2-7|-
TGTGCCAGCAGCGTAGGGGGGATAGCGGGGGACCACGAGCAGTACTTC
CASSVGGIAGDHEQYF
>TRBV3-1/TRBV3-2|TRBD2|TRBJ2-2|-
TGTGCCAGCAGCCGGGGGGGTGAGCTGTTTTTT
CASSRGGELFF
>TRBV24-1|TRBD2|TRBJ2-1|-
TGTGCCACCAGTGATTTGGGGACTAGCGGGGGGTTCAATGAGCAGTTCTTC
CATSDLGTSGGFNEQFF
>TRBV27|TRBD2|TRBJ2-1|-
TGTGCCAGCAGTTCCCTAGCGGGGGGCCTTGAGCAGTTCTTC
CASSSLAGGLEQFF
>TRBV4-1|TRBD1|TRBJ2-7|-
TGCGCCAGCAGCTTGACCGGGACAGGGGCGCCCGAGCAGTACTTC
CASSLTGTGAPEQYF
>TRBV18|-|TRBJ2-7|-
TGTGCCAGCTCACCGGGGCAAACCTACGAGCAGTACTTC
CASSPGQTYEQYF
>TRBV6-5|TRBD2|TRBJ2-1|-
TGTGCCAGCAGCGAGGGACTAGCGGTTTACAATGAGCAGTTCTTC
CASSEGLAVYNEQFF
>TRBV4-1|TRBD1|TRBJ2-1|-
TGCGCCAGCAGCCATTACGGGACAGGGCCCCTCTACAATGAGCAGTTCTTC
CASSHYGTGPLYNEQFF
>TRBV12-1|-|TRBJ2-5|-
TGTGCCAGCAGCTTTTCCCTAGCGGGGGCGCAAGAGACCCAGTACTTC
CASSFSLAGAQETQYF
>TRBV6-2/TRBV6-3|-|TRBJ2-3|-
TGTGCCAGCAGTTATAATGGACAGAGCACAGATACGCAGTATTTT
CASSYNGQSTDTQYF
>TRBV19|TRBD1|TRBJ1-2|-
TGTGCCAGTACTCCCGGGACAGGGGGAAGGGGATATGGCTACACCTTC
CASTPGTGGRGYGYTF
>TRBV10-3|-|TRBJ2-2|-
TGTGCCACCCATGGACAGAGAGACACCGGGGAGCTGTTTTTT
CATHGQRDTGELFF
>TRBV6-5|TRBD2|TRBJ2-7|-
TGTGCCAGCAGTTACTCGTTGCGGGGGAGCTCCTACGAGCAGTACTTC
CASSYSLRGSSYEQYF
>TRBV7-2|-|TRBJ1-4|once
TGTGCCAGCAGCGAACACAGATCTAATGAAAAACTGTTTTTT
CASSEHRSNEKLFF
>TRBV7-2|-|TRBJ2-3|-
TGTGCCAGCAGACCCGGACAGAGCACAGATACGCAGTATTTT
CASRPGQSTDTQYF
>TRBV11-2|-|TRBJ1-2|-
TGTGCCAGCAGCCCGACGGGGGGGAGGGCAAACTATGGCTACACCTTC
CASSPTGGRANYGYTF
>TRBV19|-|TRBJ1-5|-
TGTGCCAGTAGTCCTGGACAGCCCAATCAGCCCCAGCATTTT
CASSPGQPNQPQHF
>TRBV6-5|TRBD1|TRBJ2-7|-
TGTGCCACGGGACAGGGGAACGAGCAGTACTTC
CATGQGNEQYF
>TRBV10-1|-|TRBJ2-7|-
TGCGCCAGCAGTGAGTCGGGCAGTCCCCCCTACGAGCAGTACTTC
CASSESGSPPYEQYF
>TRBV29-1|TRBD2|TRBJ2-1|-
TGCAGCGTTCAAGCACTAGCGGGGGAAGGTGAGCAGTTCTTC
CSVQALAGEGEQFF
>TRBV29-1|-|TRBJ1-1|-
TGCAGCGTTGAACCCAACATGAACACTGAAGCTTTCTTT
CSVEPNMNTEAFF
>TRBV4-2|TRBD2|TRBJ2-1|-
TGTGCCAGCAGCCAAGATCGAGCGGGGGGGCTGGTTGAGCAGTTCTTC
CASSQDRAGGLVEQFF